This T cell receptor (beta chain) was sequenced during a study of T cell changes during pregnancy in multiple sclerosis. Sequenced by immunoSEQ multiplex PCR; TCRdb stores in-frame clones only, minus some. The table shows about 53,000 clones, with under 95% occurring only once. This receptor was identified in a female donor with multiple sclerosis, enrolled in a pregnancy study. The sample was CD8+ T cells from peripheral blood mononuclear cells, taken before pregnancy.

The CDR3 here is CASSQTGARGYTF. The CDR3 region has the DNA TGTGCCAGCAGCCAGACAGGGGCTCGGGGCTACACCTTC. This chain joins TRBV14 and TRBJ1-2, with 8 bases matching TRBD1. The CDR3 is made up of 13 amino acids. Trimming removed 3 bases from V and 8 bases from J; junction bases left unmatched: 5. CDR1 SGHDN and CDR2 FVKESK come from the germline V gene.